This entry features one TCR beta chain sequence. The record originates from a study of blood T cell repertoires in COVID-19. Study information: Collection of acute and convalescent COVID-19 samples took place in the United States, Italy and Spain. PBMCs, B-cell-depleted T cells, or T cells provided the cDNA or gDNA that made up the material.

CDR1 is LGHNA, CDR2 YSLEER, per germline. The junction had 5 bases not matched to a gene; V was cut back by 0 bases and J by 6 bases. CDR3 size: 15 residues. Authors' data handling: Amplified reference gene primers provided the basis for estimating nucleated cell counts. Profiled with immunoSEQ multiplex PCR; TCRdb holds only in-frame clones, not every one. D and trimming were read from the DNA, whereas the V and J calls and clone size are those reported in that table. There are about 140,000 clones in the sample; more than 65% occur only once, and under 15% lies in the top ten. What was sequenced was peripheral blood. The source of this sequence is a man of 80 years or more with acute or convalescent COVID-19. The chain uses TRBV4-3 and TRBJ2-1; TRBD1 aligns across 7 bases. The CDR3 here is CASSQDNRGRNEQFF. CDR3 nucleotide sequence: TGCGCCAGCAGCCAAGATAACAGGGGACGCAATGAGCAGTTCTTC.